The clone carrying this T cell receptor (beta chain) was counted once. This sample was taken from a study of PD-L1 blockade in urothelial cancer. Across the whole study: Blood was evaluated 3 weeks (second dose) and 6 weeks after therapy began. T cells numbered a median of approximately 150,000 in the blood samples.

The V gene lost 4 bases and the J gene lost 4 bases, with 17 bases spanning the gap. This CDR3 has 16 residues. Germline V gene sequence: CDR1 SEHNR, CDR2 FQNEAQ (reference sequence). Time point indicated: pretreatment peripheral blood. Each PCR had synthetic TCR analog templates added to it as a spike-in. Clones were sequenced by immunoSEQ multiplex PCR, and TCRdb holds only the in-frame ones, with some missing. The data show 50,000 or so clones, just over 85% seen once. The origin of this receptor is a man in his sixties with urothelial cancer. This sequence joins TRBV7-9 and TRBJ1-3; D not certain. This sample comprised PBMCs, obtained around atezolizumab (anti-PD-L1) treatment. This CDR3 reads CASSYPLAAGGNTIYF. Here the CDR3 DNA reads TGTGCCAGCAGCTACCCGCTAGCAGCGGGCGGAAACACCATATATTTT.